This T cell receptor beta chain was retrieved from a study of technical replicates of blood from a handful of donors. Repertoires were generated with immunoSEQ multiplex PCR, while TCRdb's copy carries only in-frame clones and drops some. The sample has more than 65,000 clones; around 96% are singletons. Germline V gene lookup returns CDR1 SGHNT and CDR2 YYREEE (reference sequence). The CDR3 spans 16 residues. J was trimmed by 0 bases and V by 3 bases; bases with no gene match: 5. The origin of this receptor is a human donor in good health. This sequence joins TRBV5-4 and TRBJ1-5; TRBD1 agrees at 8 bases. Sequences were obtained from T cells isolated from PBMCs. The CDR3: CASSWGGQGSNQPQHF. The CDR3 coding sequence is TGTGCCAGCAGCTGGGGCGGACAGGGTAGCAATCAGCCCCAGCATTTT.